This T cell receptor beta chain was observed in a study of cytomegalovirus exposure and HLA in healthy donors. PCR was performed using 60 Vbeta and 13 Jbeta primers. TCRdb keeps only in-frame clones here, not all; method: immunoSEQ multiplex PCR. The sample contains some 120,000 clones, roughly 70% of which appear only once. Study-level results: Cytomegalovirus-associated status was assigned to around 160 TCR beta chains. An observed cluster of highly shared sequence variants was recorded as a likely sequencing artifact.

Per germline, CDR1 MGHRA and CDR2 YSYEKL. The V end was cut by 0 bases, the J end by 4 bases, with 19 bases between. The length of the CDR3 is 17 residues. As to this clone: Its specificity is not known.

The chain employs TRBV4-1 and TRBJ2-7, with D maybe TRBD1 (5 bases). This sequence was found in a woman under 30 in good health and CMV-seronegative. Input material: PBMCs. The CDR3: CASSQEADSVFLYEQYF. The CDR3 DNA sequence: TGCGCCAGCAGCCAAGAAGCCGACAGCGTATTTTTATACGAGCAGTACTTC.